This T cell receptor beta chain was observed in a study of T cells in Graves' hyperthyroidism and ophthalmopathy. The CDR3 sequence is 14 residues long. The V end lost 8 bases, the J end lost 4 bases, and 14 bases lay between the germline ends. Authors of the study amplified TCR beta CDR3 regions from RNA transcripts. HTBI primers were employed in a first-round RT-PCR of the TCR CDR3. TCRdb ran MiXCR on the multiplex PCR reads and lists one entry per CDR3 protein. The sample holds 300,000 to 450,000 distinct CDR3 sequences; 14% are singletons and the top ten take 8% to 13%. This clonotype was picked up many times.

The chain has TRBV12-3 or TRBV12-4 and TRBJ2-2; D is possibly TRBD2 (6 bases). This clonotype was obtained from a woman in her fifties or sixties with Graves' hyperthyroidism. The sequencing input was blood. CDR3 sequence (DNA): TGTGCCAGCTGTGCGGGGAGAGGCACCGGGGAGCTGTTTTTT. Amino acids: CASCAGRGTGELFF.